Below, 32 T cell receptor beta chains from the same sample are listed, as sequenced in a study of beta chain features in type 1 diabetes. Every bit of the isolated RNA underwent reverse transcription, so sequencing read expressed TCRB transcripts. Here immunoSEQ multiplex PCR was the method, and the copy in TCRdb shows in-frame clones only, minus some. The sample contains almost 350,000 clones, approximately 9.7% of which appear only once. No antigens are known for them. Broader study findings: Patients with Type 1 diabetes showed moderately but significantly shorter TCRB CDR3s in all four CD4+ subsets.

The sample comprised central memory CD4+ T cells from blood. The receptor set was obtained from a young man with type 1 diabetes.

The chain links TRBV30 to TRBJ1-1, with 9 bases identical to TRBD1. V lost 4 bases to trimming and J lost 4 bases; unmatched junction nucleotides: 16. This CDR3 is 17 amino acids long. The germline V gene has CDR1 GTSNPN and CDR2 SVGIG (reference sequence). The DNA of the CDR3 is TGTGCCTGGACATCACCGGGACAGGGAAAAGGGAGCACTGAAGCTTTCTTT. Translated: CAWTSPGQGKGSTEAFF.

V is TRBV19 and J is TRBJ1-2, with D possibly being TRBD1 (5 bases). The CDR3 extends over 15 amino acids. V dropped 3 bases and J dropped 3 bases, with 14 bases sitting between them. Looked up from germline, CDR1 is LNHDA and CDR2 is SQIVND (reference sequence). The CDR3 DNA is TGTGCCAGTAGTATGCGGGACGGGGCCCACTATGGCTACACCTTC. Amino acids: CASSMRDGAHYGYTF.

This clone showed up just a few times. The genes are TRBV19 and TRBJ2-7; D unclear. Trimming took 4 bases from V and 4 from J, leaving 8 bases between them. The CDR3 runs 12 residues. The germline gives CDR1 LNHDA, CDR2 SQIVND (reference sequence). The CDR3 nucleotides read TGTGCCAGTAGTACAGACACGTACGAGCAGTACTTC. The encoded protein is CASSTDTYEQYF.

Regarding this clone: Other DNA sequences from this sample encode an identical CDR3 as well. CDR3 in DNA: TGTGCCAGCAGCTCCACAGATACGCAGTATTTT. Translation: CASSSTDTQYF. The rearrangement uses TRBV28 and TRBJ2-3; D unresolved. Germline CDR1 reads MDHEN; CDR2 reads SYDVKM. V was pared by 6 bases and J by 2 bases, with 3 bases between. The CDR3 has 11 amino acids.

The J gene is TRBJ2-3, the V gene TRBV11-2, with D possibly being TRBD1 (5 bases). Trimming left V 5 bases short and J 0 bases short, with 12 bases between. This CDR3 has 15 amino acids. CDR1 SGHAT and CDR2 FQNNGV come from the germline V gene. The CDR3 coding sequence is TGTGCCAGCAGCATTCTGCAGGGTAGCACAGATACGCAGTATTTT. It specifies CASSILQGSTDTQYF. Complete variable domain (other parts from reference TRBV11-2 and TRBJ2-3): EAGVAQSPRYKIIEKRQSVAFWCNPISGHATLYWYQQILGQGPKLLIQFQNNGVVDDSQLPKDRFSAERLKGVDSTLKIQPAKLEDSAVYLCASSILQGSTDTQYFGPGTRLTVL.

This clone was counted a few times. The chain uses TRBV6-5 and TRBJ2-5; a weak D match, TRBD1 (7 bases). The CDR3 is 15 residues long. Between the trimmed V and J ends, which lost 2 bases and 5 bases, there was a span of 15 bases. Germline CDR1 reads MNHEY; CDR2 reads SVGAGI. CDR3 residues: CASSYQGGGLETQYF. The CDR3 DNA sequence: TGTGCCAGCAGTTACCAAGGAGGGGGCTTGGAGACCCAGTACTTC.

The CDR3 protein is CASSPYSRGTDTQYF. CDR3 DNA sequence: TGCGCCAGCAGCCCCTATAGCAGGGGCACAGATACGCAGTATTTT. The chain recombines TRBV5-1 with TRBJ2-3, with a possible D match to TRBD1 (5 bases). Germline CDR1 reads SGHRS; CDR2 reads YFSETQ. Deletions cut 4 bases from V and 1 base from J, with 13 bases between. There are 15 residues in the CDR3.

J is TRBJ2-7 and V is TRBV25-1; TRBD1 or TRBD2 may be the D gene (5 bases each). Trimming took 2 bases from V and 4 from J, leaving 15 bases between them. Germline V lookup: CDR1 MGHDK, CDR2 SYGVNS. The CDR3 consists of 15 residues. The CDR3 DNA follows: TGTGCCAGCAGTGAACTCGAGGGGCGCGGATACGAGCAGTACTTC. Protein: CASSELEGRGYEQYF.

The CDR3 is CASGSRGYGYTF. CDR3 coding DNA: TGCGCCAGCGGATCACGGGGCTATGGCTACACCTTC. The J gene is TRBJ1-2, the V gene TRBV10-2, with unresolved D. Deletions cut 8 bases from V and 4 bases from J, with 11 bases between. From germline, CDR1 is WSHSY and CDR2 SAAADI. The CDR3 is made up of 12 amino acids.

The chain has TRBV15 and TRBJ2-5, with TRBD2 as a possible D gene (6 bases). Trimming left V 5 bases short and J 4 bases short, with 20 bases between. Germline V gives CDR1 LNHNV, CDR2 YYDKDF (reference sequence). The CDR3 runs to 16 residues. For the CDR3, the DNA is TGTGCCACCAGCCGCCGGACTATCGGGGGTGGAGAGACCCAGTACTTC. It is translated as CATSRRTIGGGETQYF. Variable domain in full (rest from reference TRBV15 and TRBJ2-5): DAMVIQNPRYQVTQFGKPVTLSCSQTLNHNVMYWYQQKSSQAPKLLFHYYDKDFNNEADTPDNFQSRRPNTSFCFLDIRSPGLGDTAMYLCATSRRTIGGGETQYFGPGTRLLVL.

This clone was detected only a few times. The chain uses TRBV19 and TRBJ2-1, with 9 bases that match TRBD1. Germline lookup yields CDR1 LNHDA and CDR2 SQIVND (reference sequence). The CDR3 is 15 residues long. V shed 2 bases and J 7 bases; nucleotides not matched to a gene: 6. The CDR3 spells CASSISGQGWNEQFF. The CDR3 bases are TGTGCCAGTAGTATATCAGGACAGGGGTGGAATGAGCAGTTCTTC.

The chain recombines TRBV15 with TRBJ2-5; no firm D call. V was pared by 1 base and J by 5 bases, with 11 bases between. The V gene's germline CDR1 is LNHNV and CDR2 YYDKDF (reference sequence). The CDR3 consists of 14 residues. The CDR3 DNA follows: TGTGCCACCAGCAGAGCCCAGGTTCAGGAGACCCAGTACTTC. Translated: CATSRAQVQETQYF.

The CDR3 loop reads CASSESVTGGYNEQFF. The DNA of the CDR3 is TGTGCCAGCAGTGAAAGCGTGACAGGGGGCTACAATGAGCAGTTCTTC. The chain links TRBV6-1 to TRBJ2-1; 9 bases agree with TRBD1. CDR3 length: 16 residues. Germline lookup yields CDR1 MNHNS and CDR2 SASEGT. The V segment lost 2 bases and the J segment 3 bases; nucleotides outside the gene matches: 5.

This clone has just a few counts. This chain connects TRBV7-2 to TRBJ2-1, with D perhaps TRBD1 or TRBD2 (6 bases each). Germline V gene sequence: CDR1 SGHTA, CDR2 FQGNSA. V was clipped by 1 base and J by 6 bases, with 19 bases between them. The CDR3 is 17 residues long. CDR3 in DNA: TGTGCCAGCAGCTTAGATCAGTACGGGGGCCCGGGCAATGAGCAGTTCTTC. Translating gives CASSLDQYGGPGNEQFF.

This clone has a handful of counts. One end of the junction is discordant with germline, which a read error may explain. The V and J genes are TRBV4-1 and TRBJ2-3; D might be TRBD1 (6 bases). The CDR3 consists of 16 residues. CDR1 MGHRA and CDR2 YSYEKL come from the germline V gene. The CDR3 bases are TGTGCCAGCAGCCAAGATGGGGGCGTGGGCACAGATACGCAGTATTTT. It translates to CASSQDGGVGTDTQYF.

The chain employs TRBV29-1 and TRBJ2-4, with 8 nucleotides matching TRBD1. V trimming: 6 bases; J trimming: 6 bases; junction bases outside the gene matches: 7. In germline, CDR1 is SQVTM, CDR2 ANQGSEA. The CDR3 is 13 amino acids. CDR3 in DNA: TGCAGCGTGGCAGGGGGCGCTGTAAACATTCAGTACTTC. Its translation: CSVAGGAVNIQYF.

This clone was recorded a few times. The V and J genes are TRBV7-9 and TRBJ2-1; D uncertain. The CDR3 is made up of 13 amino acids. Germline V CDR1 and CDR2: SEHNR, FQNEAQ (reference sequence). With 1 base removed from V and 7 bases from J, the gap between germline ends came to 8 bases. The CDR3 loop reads CASSLVVPNEQFF. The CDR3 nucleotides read TGTGCCAGCAGCTTAGTTGTGCCGAATGAGCAGTTCTTC. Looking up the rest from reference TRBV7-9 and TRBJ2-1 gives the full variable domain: DTGVSQNPRHKITKRGQNVTFRCDPISEHNRLYWYRQTLGQGPEFLTYFQNEAQLEKSRLLSDRFSAERPKGSFSTLEIQRTEQGDSAMYLCASSLVVPNEQFFGPGTRLTVL.

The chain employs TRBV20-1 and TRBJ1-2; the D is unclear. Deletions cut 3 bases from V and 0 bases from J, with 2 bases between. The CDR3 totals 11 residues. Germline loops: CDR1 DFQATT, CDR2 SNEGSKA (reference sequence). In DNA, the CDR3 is TGCAGTGCTAGGTCTAACTATGGCTACACCTTC. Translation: CSARSNYGYTF.

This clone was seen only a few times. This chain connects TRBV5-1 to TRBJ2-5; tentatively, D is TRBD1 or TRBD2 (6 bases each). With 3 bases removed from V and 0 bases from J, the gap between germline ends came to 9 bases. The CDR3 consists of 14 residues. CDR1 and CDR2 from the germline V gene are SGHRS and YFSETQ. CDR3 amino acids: CASSWGDNQETQYF. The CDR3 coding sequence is TGCGCCAGCAGCTGGGGGGACAACCAAGAGACCCAGTACTTC.

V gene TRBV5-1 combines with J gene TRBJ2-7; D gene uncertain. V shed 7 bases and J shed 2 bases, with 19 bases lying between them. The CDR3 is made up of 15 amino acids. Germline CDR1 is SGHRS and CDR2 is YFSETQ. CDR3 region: CASQPDTGQAYEQYF. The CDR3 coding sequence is TGCGCCAGCCAGCCAGACACCGGGCAGGCCTACGAGCAGTACTTC. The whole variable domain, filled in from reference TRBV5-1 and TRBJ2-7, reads KAGVTQTPRYLIKTRGQQVTLSCSPISGHRSVSWYQQTPGQGLQFLFEYFSETQRNKGNFPGRFSGRQFSNSRSEMNVSTLELGDSALYLCASQPDTGQAYEQYFGPGTRLTVT.

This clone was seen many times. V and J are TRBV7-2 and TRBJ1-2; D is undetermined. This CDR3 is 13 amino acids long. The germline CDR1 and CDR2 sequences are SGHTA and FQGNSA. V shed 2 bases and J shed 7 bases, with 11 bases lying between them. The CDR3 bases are TGTGCCAGCAGCTTAAACGCACAGACTGGCTACACCTTC. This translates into CASSLNAQTGYTF.

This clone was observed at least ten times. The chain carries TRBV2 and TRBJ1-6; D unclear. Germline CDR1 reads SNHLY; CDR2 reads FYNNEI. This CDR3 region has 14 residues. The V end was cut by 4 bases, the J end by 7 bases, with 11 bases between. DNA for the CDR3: TGTGCCAGCAGTGTCAAGGGCTTCAATTCACCCCTCCACTTT. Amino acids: CASSVKGFNSPLHF. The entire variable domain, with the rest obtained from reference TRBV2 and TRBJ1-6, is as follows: EPEVTQTPSHQVTQMGQEVILRCVPISNHLYFYWYRQILGQKVEFLVSFYNNEISEKSEIFDDQFSVERPDGSNFTLKIRSTKLEDSAMYFCASSVKGFNSPLHFGNGTRLTVT.

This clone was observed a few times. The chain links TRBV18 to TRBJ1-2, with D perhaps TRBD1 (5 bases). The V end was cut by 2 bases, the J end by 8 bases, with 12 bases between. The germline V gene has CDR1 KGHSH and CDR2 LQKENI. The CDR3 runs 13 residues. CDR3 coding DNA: TGTGCCAGCTCACCATCGGGGGAGCAAGGCTACACCTTC. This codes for CASSPSGEQGYTF. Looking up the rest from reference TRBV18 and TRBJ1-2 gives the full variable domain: NAGVMQNPRHLVRRRGQEARLRCSPMKGHSHVYWYRQLPEEGLKFMVYLQKENIIDESGMPKERFSAEFPKEGPSILRIQQVVRGDSAAYFCASSPSGEQGYTFGSGTRLTVV.

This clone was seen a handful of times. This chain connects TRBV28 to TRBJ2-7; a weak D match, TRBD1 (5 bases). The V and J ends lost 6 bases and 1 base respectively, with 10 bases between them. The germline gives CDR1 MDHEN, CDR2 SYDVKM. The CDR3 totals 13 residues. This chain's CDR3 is CASSPGISYEQYF. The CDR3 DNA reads TGTGCCAGCAGCCCAGGGATTTCCTACGAGCAGTACTTC.

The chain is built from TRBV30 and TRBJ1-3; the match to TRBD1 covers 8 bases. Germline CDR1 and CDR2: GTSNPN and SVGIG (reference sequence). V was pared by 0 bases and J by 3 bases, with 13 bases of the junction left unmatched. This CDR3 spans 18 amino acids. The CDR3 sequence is CAWSVRGRGRVVGNTIYF. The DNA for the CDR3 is TGTGCCTGGAGTGTAAGGGGCAGGGGGCGCGTGGTTGGAAACACCATATATTTT.

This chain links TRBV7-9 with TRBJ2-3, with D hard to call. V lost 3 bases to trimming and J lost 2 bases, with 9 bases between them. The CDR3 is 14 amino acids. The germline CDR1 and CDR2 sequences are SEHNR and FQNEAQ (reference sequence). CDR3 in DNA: TGTGCCAGCAGCTTGCGGTTCCACACAGATACGCAGTATTTT. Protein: CASSLRFHTDTQYF.

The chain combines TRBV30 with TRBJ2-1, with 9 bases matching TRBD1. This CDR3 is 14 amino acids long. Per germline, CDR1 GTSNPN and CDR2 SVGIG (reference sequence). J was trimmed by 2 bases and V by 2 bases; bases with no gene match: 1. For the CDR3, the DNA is TGTGCCTGGAGTAGGACAGGGGCCTACAATGAGCAGTTCTTC. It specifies CAWSRTGAYNEQFF.

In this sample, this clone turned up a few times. CDR3 residues: CSGTGDTNEKLFF. DNA for the CDR3: TGCAGCGGTACAGGGGATACTAATGAAAAACTGTTTTTT. The chain couples TRBV29-1 to TRBJ1-4, with TRBD1 identical over 7 bases. CDR1 and CDR2 (germline): SQVTM, ANQGSEA. J lost 2 bases, V lost 7 bases, and 4 bases had no gene match. The CDR3 has 13 amino acids.

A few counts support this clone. CDR3 in DNA: TGTGCCAGCAGTTTGGGGGGATACGGTAATCAGCCCCAGCATTTT. Protein product: CASSLGGYGNQPQHF. The V and J genes are TRBV6-5 and TRBJ1-5, with D maybe TRBD1 (5 bases). This CDR3 contains 15 residues. Germline-derived CDR1 and CDR2 are MNHEY and SVGAGI. V was pared by 4 bases and J by 4 bases, with 14 bases between.

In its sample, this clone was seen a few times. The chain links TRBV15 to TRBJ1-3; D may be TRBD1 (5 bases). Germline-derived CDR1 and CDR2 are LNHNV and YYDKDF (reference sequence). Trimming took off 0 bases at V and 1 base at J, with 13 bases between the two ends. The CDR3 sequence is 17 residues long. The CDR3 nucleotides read TGTGCCACCAGCAGAGATTCAGGCCCAGGGTCTGGAAACACCATATATTTT. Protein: CATSRDSGPGSGNTIYF.

The DNA of the CDR3 is TGCGCCAGCAGCCAAGGAACAGGTCCGTACCAAGAGACCCAGTACTTC. Translated, it gives CASSQGTGPYQETQYF. The chain carries TRBV4-3 and TRBJ2-5, with D perhaps matching TRBD1 (5 bases). Germline-derived CDR1 and CDR2 are LGHNA and YSLEER. The V end lost 1 base, the J end lost 0 bases, and 12 bases lay between the germline ends. The CDR3 extends over 16 amino acids.

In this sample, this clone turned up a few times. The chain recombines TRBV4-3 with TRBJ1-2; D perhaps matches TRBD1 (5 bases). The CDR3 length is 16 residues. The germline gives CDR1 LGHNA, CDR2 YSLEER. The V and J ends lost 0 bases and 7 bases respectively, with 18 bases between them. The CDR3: CASSQDLGRGSIGYTF. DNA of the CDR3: TGCGCCAGCAGCCAAGATCTGGGACGAGGGTCCATTGGCTACACCTTC.